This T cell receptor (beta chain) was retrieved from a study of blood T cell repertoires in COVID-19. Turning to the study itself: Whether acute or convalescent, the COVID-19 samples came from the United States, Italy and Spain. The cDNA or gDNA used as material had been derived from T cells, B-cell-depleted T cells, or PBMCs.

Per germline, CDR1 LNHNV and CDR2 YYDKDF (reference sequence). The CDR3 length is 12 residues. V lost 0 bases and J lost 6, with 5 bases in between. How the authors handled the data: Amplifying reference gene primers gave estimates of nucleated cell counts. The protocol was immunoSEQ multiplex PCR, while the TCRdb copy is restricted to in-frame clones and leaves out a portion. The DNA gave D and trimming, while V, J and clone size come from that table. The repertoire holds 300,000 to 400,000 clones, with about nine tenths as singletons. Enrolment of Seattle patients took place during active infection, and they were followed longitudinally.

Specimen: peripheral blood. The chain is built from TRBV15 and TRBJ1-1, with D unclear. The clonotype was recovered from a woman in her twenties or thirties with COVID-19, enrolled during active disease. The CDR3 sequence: CATSRDSAEAFF. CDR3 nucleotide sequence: TGTGCCACCAGCAGAGATTCTGCTGAAGCTTTCTTT.